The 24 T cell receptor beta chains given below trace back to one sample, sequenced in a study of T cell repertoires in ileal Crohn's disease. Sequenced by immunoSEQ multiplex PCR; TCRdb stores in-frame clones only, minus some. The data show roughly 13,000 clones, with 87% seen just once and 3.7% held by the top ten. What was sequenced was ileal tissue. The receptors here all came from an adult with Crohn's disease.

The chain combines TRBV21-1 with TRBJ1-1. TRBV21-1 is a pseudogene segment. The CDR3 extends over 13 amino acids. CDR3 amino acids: CASSRAPGTEAFF. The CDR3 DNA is TGTGCCAGCAGCAGAGCCCCGGGCACTGAAGCTTTCTTT.

CDR3 sequence (DNA): TGTGCCAGCAGCTCCAAGCGGGAGTCCTCCTACAATGAGCAGTTCTTC. Its translation: CASSSKRESSYNEQFF. The chain recombines TRBV5-4 with TRBJ2-1, with 8 bases that match TRBD2. Germline values: CDR1 SGHNT, CDR2 YYREEE (reference sequence). V shed 3 bases and J 0 bases; nucleotides not matched to a gene: 5. The CDR3 runs 16 residues.

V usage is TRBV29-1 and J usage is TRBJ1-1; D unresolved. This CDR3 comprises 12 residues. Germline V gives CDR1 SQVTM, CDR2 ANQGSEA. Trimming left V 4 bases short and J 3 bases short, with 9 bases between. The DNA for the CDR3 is TGCAGCGTTGCGCAGGATTACACTGAAGCTTTCTTT. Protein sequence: CSVAQDYTEAFF.

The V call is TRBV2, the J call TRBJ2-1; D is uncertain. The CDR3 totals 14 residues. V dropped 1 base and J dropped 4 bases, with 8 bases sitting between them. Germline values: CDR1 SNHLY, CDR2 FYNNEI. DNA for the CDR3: TGTGCCAGCAGTGAAGTTCCCCATTACAATGAGCAGTTCTTC. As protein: CASSEVPHYNEQFF.

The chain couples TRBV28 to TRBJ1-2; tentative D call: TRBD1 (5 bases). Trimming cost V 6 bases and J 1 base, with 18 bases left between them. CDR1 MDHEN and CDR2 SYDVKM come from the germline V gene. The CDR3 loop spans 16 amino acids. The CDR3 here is CASSLGGAGLNYGYTF. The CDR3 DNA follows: TGTGCCAGCAGCCTGGGAGGGGCGGGGCTTAACTATGGCTACACCTTC.

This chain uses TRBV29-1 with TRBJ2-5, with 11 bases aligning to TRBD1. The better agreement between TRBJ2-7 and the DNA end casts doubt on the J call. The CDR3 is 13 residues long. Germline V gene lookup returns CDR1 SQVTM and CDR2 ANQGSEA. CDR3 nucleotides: TGCAGCGTTTCCGGGACAGGGGGCTACGAGCAGTACTTC. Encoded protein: CSVSGTGGYEQYF.

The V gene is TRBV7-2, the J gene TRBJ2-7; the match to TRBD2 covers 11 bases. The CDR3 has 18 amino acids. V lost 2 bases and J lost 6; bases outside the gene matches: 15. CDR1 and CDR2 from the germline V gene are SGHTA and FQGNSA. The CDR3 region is CASSLSSGRAAGVGEQYF. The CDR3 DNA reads TGTGCCAGCAGCTTAAGTAGCGGGAGGGCAGCAGGAGTGGGCGAGCAGTACTTC.

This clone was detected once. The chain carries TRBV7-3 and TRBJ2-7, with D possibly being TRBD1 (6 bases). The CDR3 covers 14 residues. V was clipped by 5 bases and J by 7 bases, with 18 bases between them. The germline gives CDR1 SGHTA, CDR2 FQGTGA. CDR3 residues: CASSGGQQGGEQYF. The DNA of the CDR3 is TGTGCCAGCAGCGGGGGCCAACAGGGCGGAGAGCAGTACTTC. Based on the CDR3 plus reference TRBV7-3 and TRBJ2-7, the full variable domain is GAGVSQTPSNKVTEKGKYVELRCDPISGHTALYWYRQSLGQGPEFLIYFQGTGAADDSGLPNDRFFAVRPEGSVSTLKIQRTERGDSAVYLCASSGGQQGGEQYFGPGTRLTVT.

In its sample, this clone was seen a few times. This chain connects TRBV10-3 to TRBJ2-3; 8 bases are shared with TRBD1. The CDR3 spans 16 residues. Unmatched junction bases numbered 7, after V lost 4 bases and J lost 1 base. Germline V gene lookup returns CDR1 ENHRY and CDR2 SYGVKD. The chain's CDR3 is CAISGRDRRGTDTQYF. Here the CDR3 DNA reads TGTGCCATCAGTGGCAGGGACAGGAGGGGCACAGATACGCAGTATTTT.

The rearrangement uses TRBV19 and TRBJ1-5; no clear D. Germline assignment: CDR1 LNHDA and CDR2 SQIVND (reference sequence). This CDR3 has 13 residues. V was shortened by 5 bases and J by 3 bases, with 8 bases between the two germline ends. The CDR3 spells CASSLQNNQPQHF. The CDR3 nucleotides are TGTGCCAGTAGTTTGCAGAACAATCAGCCCCAGCATTTT.

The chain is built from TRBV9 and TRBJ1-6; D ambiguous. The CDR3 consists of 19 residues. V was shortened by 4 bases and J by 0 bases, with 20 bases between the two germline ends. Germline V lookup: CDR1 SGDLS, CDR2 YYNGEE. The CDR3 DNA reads TGTGCCAGCAGCTCCGGTTCCCCAGACCGGAGCTCCTATAATTCACCCCTCCACTTT. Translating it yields CASSSGSPDRSSYNSPLHF.

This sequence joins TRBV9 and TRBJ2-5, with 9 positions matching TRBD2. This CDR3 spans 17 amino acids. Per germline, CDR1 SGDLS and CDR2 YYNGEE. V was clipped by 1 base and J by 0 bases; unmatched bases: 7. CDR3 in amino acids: CASSVIGLAGNQETQYF. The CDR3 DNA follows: TGTGCCAGCAGCGTAATTGGGCTAGCGGGAAACCAAGAGACCCAGTACTTC.

The CDR3 nucleotides read TGTGCCTGTCCCCAGGACTCTGGAAACACCATATATTTT. Translation: CACPQDSGNTIYF. This sequence joins TRBV30 and TRBJ1-3; no clear D gene. The length of the CDR3 is 13 residues. Trimming removed 6 bases at V and 0 bases at J, with 9 bases between. CDR1 is GTSNPN, CDR2 SVGIG, per germline (reference sequence).

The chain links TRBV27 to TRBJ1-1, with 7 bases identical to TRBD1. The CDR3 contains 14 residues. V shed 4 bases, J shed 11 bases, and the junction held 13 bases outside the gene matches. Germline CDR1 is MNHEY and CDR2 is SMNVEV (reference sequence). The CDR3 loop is CASSSDRDGLRAFF. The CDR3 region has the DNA TGTGCCAGCAGTTCAGACAGGGACGGGTTGAGGGCTTTCTTT.

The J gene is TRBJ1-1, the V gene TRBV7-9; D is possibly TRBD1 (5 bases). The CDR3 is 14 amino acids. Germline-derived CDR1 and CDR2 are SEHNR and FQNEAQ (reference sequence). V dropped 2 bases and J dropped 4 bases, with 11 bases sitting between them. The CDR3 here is CASSLLGVSTEAFF. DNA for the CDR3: TGTGCCAGCAGCTTACTAGGGGTGAGCACTGAAGCTTTCTTT.

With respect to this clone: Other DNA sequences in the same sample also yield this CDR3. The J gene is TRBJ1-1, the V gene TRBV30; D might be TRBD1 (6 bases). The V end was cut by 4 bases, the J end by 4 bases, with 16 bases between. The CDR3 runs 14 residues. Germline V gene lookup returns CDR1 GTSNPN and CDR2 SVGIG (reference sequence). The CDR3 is CAWINRDLFTEAFF. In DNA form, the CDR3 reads TGTGCCTGGATCAACAGGGATTTGTTCACTGAAGCTTTCTTT.

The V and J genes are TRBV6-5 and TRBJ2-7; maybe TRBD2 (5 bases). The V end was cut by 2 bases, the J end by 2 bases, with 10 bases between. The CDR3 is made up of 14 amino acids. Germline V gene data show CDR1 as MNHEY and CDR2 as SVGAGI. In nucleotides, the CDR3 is TGTGCCAGCAGTTACATGGCGGGCCCCTACGAGCAGTACTTC. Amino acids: CASSYMAGPYEQYF.

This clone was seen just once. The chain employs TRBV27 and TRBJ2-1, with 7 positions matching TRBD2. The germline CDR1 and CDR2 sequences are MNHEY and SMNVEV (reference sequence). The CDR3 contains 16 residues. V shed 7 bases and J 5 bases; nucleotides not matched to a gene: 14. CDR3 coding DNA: TGTGCCAGCACTCGACTAGCCGACCATCCTAACAATGAGCAGTTCTTC. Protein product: CASTRLADHPNNEQFF.

The CDR3 DNA reads TGTGCCAGCAGCTCATCAGGGGGCTGGACTGAAGCTTTCTTT. It codes for CASSSSGGWTEAFF. J is TRBJ1-1 and V is TRBV5-4; 8 bases are a match to TRBD1. There are 14 residues in the CDR3. Germline values: CDR1 SGHNT, CDR2 YYREEE (reference sequence). V lost 3 bases, J lost 5 bases, and 6 bases stayed unmatched.

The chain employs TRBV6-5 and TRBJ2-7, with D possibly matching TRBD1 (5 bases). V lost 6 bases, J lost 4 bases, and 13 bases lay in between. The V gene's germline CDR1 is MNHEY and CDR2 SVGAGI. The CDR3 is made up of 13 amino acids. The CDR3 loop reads CASRFLQGYEQYF. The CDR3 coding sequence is TGTGCCAGCAGATTCCTTCAGGGATACGAGCAGTACTTC.

The CDR3 sequence is CASSYAGRSYEQYF. The CDR3 nucleotides read TGTGCCAGCAGTTATGCAGGGCGCTCCTACGAGCAGTACTTC. The V call is TRBV6-5, the J call TRBJ2-5; a possible D gene is TRBD1 (5 bases). The last part of the DNA fits TRBJ2-7 better; the J call may be wrong. Germline V gene lookup returns CDR1 MNHEY and CDR2 SVGAGI. The CDR3 contains 14 residues.

CDR3 sequence: CASSLKGLTGELFF. The DNA for the CDR3 is TGTGCCAGCAGCTTAAAGGGACTCACCGGGGAGCTGTTTTTT. This sequence joins TRBV7-9 and TRBJ2-2, with D perhaps matching TRBD2 (6 bases). Between the trimmed V and J ends, which lost 2 bases and 4 bases, there was a span of 8 bases. This CDR3 is 14 amino acids long. Germline lookup yields CDR1 SEHNR and CDR2 FQNEAQ (reference sequence).

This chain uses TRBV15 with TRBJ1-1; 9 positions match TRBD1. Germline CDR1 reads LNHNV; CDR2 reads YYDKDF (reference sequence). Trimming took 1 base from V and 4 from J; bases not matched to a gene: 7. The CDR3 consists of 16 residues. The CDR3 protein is CATSRAGDRAGTEAFF. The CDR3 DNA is TGTGCCACCAGCAGAGCGGGGGACAGGGCCGGCACTGAAGCTTTCTTT.

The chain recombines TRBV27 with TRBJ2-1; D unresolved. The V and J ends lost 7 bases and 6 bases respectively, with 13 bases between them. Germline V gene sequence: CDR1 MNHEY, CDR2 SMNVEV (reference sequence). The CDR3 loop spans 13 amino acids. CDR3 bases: TGTGCCAGCACCTTAAAATGGAGCAATGAGCAGTTCTTC. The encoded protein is CASTLKWSNEQFF.